One sample yielded the 28 T cell receptor beta chains listed below, sequenced in a study of cytomegalovirus exposure and HLA in healthy donors. The primer mix had 60 Vbeta and 13 Jbeta primers. Produced via immunoSEQ multiplex PCR; TCRdb's table is partial and in-frame only. The data contain about 160,000 clones, 82% of them seen just once; the ten biggest clones take up 7% to 9%. The sample taken for sequencing was PBMCs. Receptors were obtained from a male donor in good health and CMV-seropositive.

The V and J genes are TRBV2 and TRBJ1-2; D call uncertain. V lost 6 bases to trimming and J lost 0 bases, with 11 bases between them. Germline V gene lookup returns CDR1 SNHLY and CDR2 FYNNEI. CDR3 size: 14 residues. For the CDR3, the DNA is TGTGCCAGCAGGGTGTACATGTCTAACTATGGCTACACCTTC. Its protein product is CASRVYMSNYGYTF.

The chain carries TRBV7-2 and TRBJ1-5; perhaps TRBD1 as D (6 bases). Per the germline V gene, CDR1 is SGHTA and CDR2 is FQGNSA. Trimming removed 8 bases at V and 4 bases at J, with 12 bases between. This CDR3 region has 13 residues. The CDR3 DNA is TGTGCCAGCGCTACACAGGGTAATCAGCCCCAGCATTTT. Protein sequence: CASATQGNQPQHF. Supplemented by reference TRBV7-2 and TRBJ1-5, the full variable domain reads GAGVSQSPSNKVTEKGKDVELRCDPISGHTALYWYRQSLGQGLEFLIYFQGNSAPDKSGLPSDRFSAERTGGSVSTLTIQRTQQEDSAVYLCASATQGNQPQHFGDGTRLSIL.

The genes are TRBV12-5 and TRBJ2-1; 13 nucleotides line up with TRBD2. Germline V gene lookup returns CDR1 LGHNT and CDR2 FRNRAP. With V trimmed by 1 base and J by 0 bases, 9 bases remained unmatched. The CDR3 has 20 residues. The CDR3 loop reads CASGLGPGLAGSSSYNEQFF. The CDR3 DNA reads as TGTGCTAGTGGTTTGGGGCCGGGACTAGCGGGATCCAGCTCCTACAATGAGCAGTTCTTC.

The chain uses TRBV5-1 and TRBJ2-7; 10 bases are a match to TRBD1. V shed 4 bases and J 5 bases; nucleotides not matched to a gene: 9. The CDR3 runs to 15 residues. Looked up from germline, CDR1 is SGHRS and CDR2 is YFSETQ. The CDR3 sequence: CASSPSGQGYHEQYF. The CDR3 DNA reads TGCGCCAGCAGCCCATCGGGACAGGGGTACCACGAGCAGTACTTC. The variable domain in full, with the rest retrieved from reference TRBV5-1 and TRBJ2-7, is KAGVTQTPRYLIKTRGQQVTLSCSPISGHRSVSWYQQTPGQGLQFLFEYFSETQRNKGNFPGRFSGRQFSNSRSEMNVSTLELGDSALYLCASSPSGQGYHEQYFGPGTRLTVT.

This chain joins TRBV30 and TRBJ2-1; D remains ambiguous. The CDR3 loop spans 11 amino acids. Trimming stripped 5 bases from V and 6 bases from J, with 8 bases between. Germline values: CDR1 GTSNPN, CDR2 SVGIG (reference sequence). The CDR3 protein is CAWAGSNEQFF. The DNA for the CDR3 is TGTGCCTGGGCAGGCAGCAATGAGCAGTTCTTC.

The chain is built from TRBV28 and TRBJ2-2, with a possible D match to TRBD1 (6 bases). CDR1 is MDHEN, CDR2 SYDVKM, per germline. V lost 6 bases to trimming and J lost 2 bases, with 10 bases between them. The CDR3 contains 14 residues. CDR3 in DNA: TGTGCCAGCAGCCCGGGACAAAACACCGGGGAGCTGTTTTTT. This encodes CASSPGQNTGELFF.

The chain recombines TRBV5-1 with TRBJ1-1; 9 positions agree with TRBD1. The CDR3 is 14 amino acids. Germline assignment: CDR1 SGHRS and CDR2 YFSETQ. Trimming cost V 4 bases and J 4 bases; bases outside gene matches: 5. The CDR3 DNA follows: TGCGCCAGCAGCGCCGGGACAGGGTCCACTGAAGCTTTCTTT. Protein: CASSAGTGSTEAFF.

This chain uses TRBV4-1 with TRBJ2-4, with D possibly being TRBD1 (5 bases). The DNA end is a closer match to TRBJ2-5, so the J assignment may be wrong. CDR1 is MGHRA, CDR2 YSYEKL, per germline. CDR3 length equals 17 residues. CDR3 sequence (DNA): TGCGCCAGCAGCCAAGATCTTTGGAAGGGGAACCAAGAGACCCAGTACTTC. The encoded protein is CASSQDLWKGNQETQYF.

CDR3 coding DNA: TGCGCCAGCAGCTTGACTAGCGGGTCCTACAATGAGCAGTTCTTC. It translates to CASSLTSGSYNEQFF. The chain links TRBV4-3 to TRBJ2-1; 10 nucleotides align to TRBD2. V lost 5 bases, J lost 1 base, and 2 bases stayed unmatched. This CDR3 comprises 15 residues. Germline V lookup: CDR1 LGHNA, CDR2 YSLEER.

Comments on this clone: The sample has other DNA sequences that encode this CDR3 too. The chain has TRBV11-2 and TRBJ1-2, with 9 nucleotides matching TRBD1. This CDR3 is 14 amino acids long. After removal of 4 bases from V and 4 bases from J, the junction contained 4 bases not matched to a gene. Germline V CDR1 and CDR2: SGHAT, FQNNGV. The CDR3 loop is CASSSGQGGYGYTF. In DNA form, the CDR3 reads TGTGCCAGCAGCTCGGGACAGGGAGGCTATGGCTACACCTTC.

The gene calls are TRBV27 and TRBJ2-3; D might be TRBD1 (6 bases). From germline, CDR1 is MNHEY and CDR2 SMNVEV (reference sequence). This CDR3 comprises 13 residues. Trimming left V 5 bases short and J 4 bases short, with 10 bases between. The CDR3 DNA follows: TGTGCCAGCAGTCGGGACACTCCAGATACGCAGTATTTT. Translated, it gives CASSRDTPDTQYF.

The chain couples TRBV15 to TRBJ2-5, with 9 bases aligning to TRBD2. The J segment lost 5 bases and the V segment lost 3 bases, leaving 13 bases of the junction unmatched. CDR3 length: 17 amino acids. The germline gives CDR1 LNHNV, CDR2 YYDKDF (reference sequence). The DNA for the CDR3 is TGTGCCACCAGCAGGGCTGGGGGCGGGGGGGGTCTGGAGACCCAGTACTTC. The encoded protein is CATSRAGGGGGLETQYF.

The chain combines TRBV6-1 with TRBJ1-5; a possible D gene is TRBD1 (5 bases). V lost 2 bases to trimming and J lost 9 bases, with 17 bases between them. The CDR3 has 15 residues. Per germline, CDR1 MNHNS and CDR2 SASEGT. CDR3 nucleotide sequence: TGTGCCAGCAGTGAAAGGCTGGGGCCTCAGGGGCCCCAGCATTTT. Residues: CASSERLGPQGPQHF.

The rearrangement links TRBV19 to TRBJ1-6; TRBD1 agrees at 10 bases. Germline lookup yields CDR1 LNHDA and CDR2 SQIVND (reference sequence). The CDR3 spans 13 residues. With 7 bases clipped from V and 9 bases from J, the junction kept 3 bases outside the gene matches. The CDR3 here is CASKGQGISPLHF. The CDR3 bases are TGTGCCAGTAAGGGACAGGGGATTTCACCCCTCCACTTT.

This clone was recorded a few times. V usage is TRBV19 and J usage is TRBJ1-1; D remains ambiguous. Germline CDR1 and CDR2: LNHDA and SQIVND (reference sequence). The CDR3 contains 15 residues. Trimming removed 2 bases at V and 4 bases at J, with 14 bases between. CDR3: CASSISRGRSTEAFF. The CDR3 coding sequence is TGTGCCAGTAGTATATCGAGAGGGAGGAGCACTGAAGCTTTCTTT.

The chain uses TRBV7-9 and TRBJ1-5; D perhaps matches TRBD1 (5 bases). The CDR3 consists of 14 residues. Germline assignment: CDR1 SEHNR and CDR2 FQNEAQ (reference sequence). Trimming cost V 5 bases and J 2 bases, with 10 bases left between them. The CDR3 sequence: CASSPGGGNQPQHF. The CDR3 coding sequence is TGTGCCAGCAGCCCCGGGGGGGGCAATCAGCCCCAGCATTTT.

This chain links TRBV5-6 with TRBJ2-3; D possibly corresponds to TRBD1 (5 bases). The CDR3 has 13 residues. The V gene's germline CDR1 is SGHDT and CDR2 YYEEEE. Between the trimmed V and J ends, which lost 3 bases and 7 bases, there was a span of 12 bases. For the CDR3, the DNA is TGTGCCAGCAGCTCTCTGGGGCCTTATACGCAGTATTTT. Its protein product is CASSSLGPYTQYF. The complete variable domain, with remaining parts taken from reference TRBV5-6 and TRBJ2-3, reads DAGVTQSPTHLIKTRGQQVTLRCSPKSGHDTVSWYQQALGQGPQFIFQYYEEEERQRGNFPDRFSGHQFPNYSSELNVNALLLGDSALYLCASSSLGPYTQYFGPGTRLTVL.

The chain carries TRBV10-3 and TRBJ2-5; 8 nucleotides align to TRBD2. The CDR3 loop spans 13 amino acids. Germline V CDR1 and CDR2: ENHRY, SYGVKD. Trimming cost V 7 bases and J 2 bases; bases outside gene matches: 3. CDR3 DNA sequence: TGTGCCATCAACGGGGGGGAGCAAGAGACCCAGTACTTC. It codes for CAINGGEQETQYF.

V gene TRBV9 combines with J gene TRBJ2-7; 10 bases fit TRBD1. V shed 3 bases and J 3 bases; nucleotides not matched to a gene: 6. Germline V CDR1 and CDR2: SGDLS, YYNGEE. The CDR3 runs 15 residues. The CDR3 reads CASSARDRGLYEQYF. The CDR3 DNA reads as TGTGCCAGCAGCGCCAGGGACAGGGGTCTCTACGAGCAGTACTTC.

The V gene is TRBV6-1, the J gene TRBJ2-1, with 7 bases matching TRBD2. This CDR3 has 15 residues. Germline trimming cut 6 bases from V and 6 bases from J; bases unmatched to any gene: 11. CDR1 MNHNS and CDR2 SASEGT come from the germline V gene. The CDR3 nucleotides are TGTGCCAGCAGATTGGGTAGCGGGTCCCCCAATGAGCAGTTCTTC. This encodes CASRLGSGSPNEQFF.

The chain uses TRBV7-9 and TRBJ1-4; D possibly corresponds to TRBD1 (5 bases). The CDR3 totals 15 residues. The germline V gene has CDR1 SEHNR and CDR2 FQNEAQ (reference sequence). Trimming pared 6 bases from V and 8 bases from J, leaving 19 bases between. The chain's CDR3 is CASSPTGGEVEKLFF. The DNA for the CDR3 is TGTGCCAGCAGTCCCACCGGAGGGGAGGTAGAAAAACTGTTTTTT.

Turning to this clone: One end of the junction is discordant with germline, which a read error may explain. The chain couples TRBV30 to TRBJ2-4; 7 bases are a match to TRBD2. CDR1 and CDR2 (germline): GTSNPN, SVGIG (reference sequence). The CDR3 totals 13 residues. The CDR3 DNA sequence: TGTGCCTGGAGTTCCCCGGGGGGAAACAGTCAGTACTTC. Its protein product is CAWSSPGGNSQYF.

The chain recombines TRBV18 with TRBJ2-5; 14 bases are shared with TRBD2. In germline, CDR1 is KGHSH, CDR2 LQKENI. This CDR3 is built from 17 residues. Trimming removed 3 bases from V and 5 bases from J; junction bases left unmatched: 8. The CDR3: CASSPIYRTSGGETQYF. The CDR3 nucleotides are TGTGCCAGCTCACCCATTTACCGGACTAGCGGGGGGGAGACCCAGTACTTC.

In its sample, this clone was seen once. A read error may produce the germline difference seen at one junction end. V and J are TRBV29-1 and TRBJ2-4; D call uncertain. Germline loops: CDR1 SQVTM, CDR2 ANQGSEA. The length of the CDR3 is 10 residues. CDR3 DNA sequence: TGCAGCGTTGGAGAGAACAGTCAGTACTTC. Protein sequence: CSVGENSQYF.

The chain employs TRBV18 and TRBJ2-1, with 8 bases aligning to TRBD2. Germline lookup yields CDR1 KGHSH and CDR2 LQKENI. The CDR3 extends over 15 amino acids. The V gene end was trimmed by 3 bases and the J gene end by 5 bases; junction bases not matched to a gene: 6. CDR3 in amino acids: CASSPLPLADNEQFF. In DNA, the CDR3 is TGTGCCAGCTCACCCCTACCACTAGCGGACAATGAGCAGTTCTTC.

To note about this clone: A read error may produce the germline difference seen at one junction end. The chain uses TRBV19 and TRBJ2-6, with 7 bases lining up with TRBD2. CDR1 and CDR2 from the germline V gene are LNHDA and SQIVND (reference sequence). The CDR3 spans 16 residues. CDR3 region: CATHKGGADGANGLTF. The CDR3 nucleotides read TGTGCCACCCACAAGGGAGGGGCTGACGGGGCCAACGGCCTGACTTTC.

This clone has only one observation. The DNA of the CDR3 is TGTGCCAGCAGTCCTACTAGCGGGAGGCGCGAGCAGTTCTTC. Protein sequence: CASSPTSGRREQFF. V and J are TRBV27 and TRBJ2-1; 12 bases are shared with TRBD2. CDR1 and CDR2 (germline): MNHEY, SMNVEV (reference sequence). V trimming: 5 bases; J trimming: 10 bases; junction bases outside the gene matches: 6. The CDR3 totals 14 residues.

In nucleotides, the CDR3 is TGTGCCAGCTCACTCCCCCCAGGCACAGATACGCAGTATTTT. Its translation: CASSLPPGTDTQYF. This chain links TRBV18 with TRBJ2-3; D unresolved. The CDR3 length is 14 residues. Germline V gene lookup returns CDR1 KGHSH and CDR2 LQKENI. Deletions cut 4 bases from V and 1 base from J, with 9 bases between.